The clone carrying this TCR beta chain was seen at least ten times. The antigen is not known. TCRdb reanalysed the 5' RACE reads using MiXCR and keeps one entry per CDR3 protein. The sample holds 30,000 to 45,000 distinct CDR3 sequences, approximately 10% seen once. CDR3 length equals 13 residues. The ends were cut back, 0 bases at V and 3 bases at J, with 6 bases in the middle. CDR1 and CDR2 from the germline V gene are MNHEY and SMNVEV (reference sequence). The sample originates from a study of CD8 T cells in ankylosing spondylitis. Study observations and caveats: Relatively scarce in peripheral blood, disease-linked clones were CD8+.

The chain links TRBV27 to TRBJ2-7; D unclear. The specimen sequenced was blood, either unsorted or a sorted T cell fraction (not recorded which). This TCR was sampled from a male donor with ankylosing spondylitis or in good health (not recorded which). This CDR3 is CASSLSDVYEQYF. The CDR3, as DNA: TGTGCCAGCAGTTTATCGGACGTCTACGAGCAGTACTTC.